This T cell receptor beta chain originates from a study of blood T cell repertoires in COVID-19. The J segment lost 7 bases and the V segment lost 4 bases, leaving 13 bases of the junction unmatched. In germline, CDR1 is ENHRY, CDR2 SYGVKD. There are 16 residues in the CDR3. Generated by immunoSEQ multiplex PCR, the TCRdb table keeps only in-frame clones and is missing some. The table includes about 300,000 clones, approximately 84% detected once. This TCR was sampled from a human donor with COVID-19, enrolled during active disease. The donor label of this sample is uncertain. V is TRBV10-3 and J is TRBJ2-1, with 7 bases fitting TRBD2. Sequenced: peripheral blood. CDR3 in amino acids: CAISGGGQGFKNEQFF. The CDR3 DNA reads TGTGCCATCAGTGGGGGAGGGCAGGGATTTAAGAATGAGCAGTTCTTC.